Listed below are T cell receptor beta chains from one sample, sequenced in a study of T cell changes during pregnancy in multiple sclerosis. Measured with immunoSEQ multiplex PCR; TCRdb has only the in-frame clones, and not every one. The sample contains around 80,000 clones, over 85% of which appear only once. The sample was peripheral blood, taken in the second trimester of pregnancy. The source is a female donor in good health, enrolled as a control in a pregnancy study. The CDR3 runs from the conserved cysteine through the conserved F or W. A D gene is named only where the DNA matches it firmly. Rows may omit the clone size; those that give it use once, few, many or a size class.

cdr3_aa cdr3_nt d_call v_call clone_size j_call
CASSWGLAGAGANVLTF TGTGCCAGCAGCTGGGGACTAGCGGGAGCTGGGGCCAACGTCCTGACTTTC TRBD2 TRBV7-8 once TRBJ2-6
CASSRPGQGGYEQYF TGTGCCAGCAGCCGCCCGGGACAGGGGGGTTACGAGCAGTACTTC TRBD1 TRBV7-8 NA TRBJ2-7
CASSQYWANSGNTIYF TGCGCCAGCAGCCAATACTGGGCCAACTCTGGAAACACCATATATTTT NA TRBV4-1 NA TRBJ1-3
CASSRGTGPQETQYF TGTGCCAGCAGCCGAGGGACAGGCCCCCAAGAGACCCAGTACTTC TRBD1 TRBV7-8 once TRBJ2-5
CASSPLGQPAYNEQFF TGTGCCAGCAGCCCCCTGGGGCAGCCTGCCTACAATGAGCAGTTCTTC NA TRBV9 NA TRBJ2-1
CASSYPGQNTEAFF TGTGCCAGCAGTTACCCCGGACAGAACACTGAAGCTTTCTTT NA TRBV6-6 NA TRBJ1-1
CASSELQGTDTQYF TGTGCCAGCAGTGAGTTGCAGGGCACAGATACGCAGTATTTT NA TRBV6-1 NA TRBJ2-3
CATHSGTQYF TGTGCCACACACTCGGGGACCCAGTACTTC NA TRBV15 once TRBJ2-5
CASSLGAGAYEQYF TGTGCCAGCAGCTTAGGCGCAGGGGCCTACGAGCAGTACTTC NA TRBV11-2 NA TRBJ2-7
CASSSPDRASYEQYF TGTGCCAGTAGTTCCCCGGACAGGGCGAGCTACGAGCAGTACTTC TRBD1 TRBV19 NA TRBJ2-7
CASSMVDGFRQPQHF TGTGCCAGTAGTATGGTCGACGGATTCAGGCAGCCCCAGCATTTT NA TRBV19 NA TRBJ1-5
CASSLVQGAGGNTIYF TGTGCCAGCAGCTTGGTGCAGGGGGCGGGAGGAAACACCATATATTTT TRBD1 TRBV7-9 NA TRBJ1-3
CASSLRGPSKTEAFF TGTGCCAGCAGCTTAAGGGGGCCTTCAAAGACTGAAGCTTTCTTT TRBD1 TRBV7-8 once TRBJ1-1
CASSETTGRKTQYF TGTGCCAGCAGTGAGACGACAGGACGAAAGACCCAGTACTTC NA TRBV2 NA TRBJ2-5
CASSEVGGRAEAFF TGTGCCAGCAGTGAAGTAGGGGGACGCGCTGAAGCTTTCTTT NA TRBV2 NA TRBJ1-1
CASSNSGLNTGELFF TGTGCCAGCAGCAATTCCGGGTTGAACACCGGGGAGCTGTTTTTT NA TRBV6-1 NA TRBJ2-2
CASSPQSGTSGIYEQYF TGTGCCAGCTCACCCCAATCCGGGACTAGCGGGATCTACGAGCAGTACTTC TRBD2 TRBV18 NA TRBJ2-7
CASGGGQGGEKLFF TGTGCCAGCGGGGGGGGACAGGGAGGGGAAAAACTGTTTTTT TRBD1 TRBV28 NA TRBJ1-4
CASSFWREGQETQYF TGTGCCAGCAGTTTCTGGCGGGAGGGCCAAGAGACCCAGTACTTC TRBD2 TRBV6-5 NA TRBJ2-5
CASSDSTSGNNEQFF TGTGCCAGCAGTGACTCTACTAGCGGTAACAATGAGCAGTTCTTC TRBD2 TRBV2 NA TRBJ2-1
CASSFEVRVGQPQHF TGTGCCAGCAGCTTTGAGGTGCGGGTTGGGCAGCCCCAGCATTTT NA TRBV12-1 NA TRBJ1-5
CASSLLRGSETQYF TGTGCCAGCAGCTTGCTTCGGGGATCAGAGACCCAGTACTTC NA TRBV5-4 NA TRBJ2-5
CAISDTGEAYNEQFF TGTGCCATCAGTGATACGGGTGAAGCCTACAATGAGCAGTTCTTC NA TRBV10-3 NA TRBJ2-1
CAWGTGFGEQYF TGTGCCTGGGGAACAGGGTTCGGCGAGCAGTACTTC NA TRBV30 NA TRBJ2-7
CASSLVSQGADTYNEQFF TGTGCCAGCAGCTTAGTCTCTCAGGGGGCCGATACCTACAATGAGCAGTTCTTC TRBD1 TRBV13 NA TRBJ2-1
CASSWDSESGELFF TGCGCCAGCAGCTGGGACAGTGAGTCCGGGGAGCTGTTTTTT TRBD1 TRBV5-1 NA TRBJ2-2
CASSPTNLWAPQYF TGTGCCAGCAGCCCGACTAACCTCTGGGCCCCCCAGTACTTC NA TRBV27 NA TRBJ2-5
CSAPSPYEQYF TGCAGTGCCCCATCCCCCTACGAGCAGTACTTC NA TRBV20-1 once TRBJ2-7
CASSYSTGTASYEQYF TGTGCCAGCAGTTACTCTACCGGGACAGCCTCCTACGAGCAGTACTTC TRBD1 TRBV6-5 NA TRBJ2-7
CASSSGRLNQPQHF TGTGCCAGCAGTTCCGGGAGACTCAATCAGCCCCAGCATTTT NA TRBV2 NA TRBJ1-5
CASSPRDFTNEQFF TGTGCCAGCTCACCGCGGGATTTCACCAATGAGCAGTTCTTC NA TRBV18 NA TRBJ2-1
CAWSPGTGIYEQYF TGTGCCTGGAGCCCCGGGACAGGGATATACGAGCAGTACTTC TRBD1 TRBV30 NA TRBJ2-7
CASSLWGAGANVLTF TGTGCCAGCAGCTTGTGGGGGGCTGGGGCCAACGTCCTGACTTTC NA TRBV5-6 NA TRBJ2-6
CASSPTRGAPDPEQYF TGTGCCAGCAGTCCAACCCGCGGGGCTCCGGACCCCGAGCAGTACTTC NA TRBV27 NA TRBJ2-7
CASSPPGLGSYEQFF TGCGCCAGCAGCCCTCCGGGACTAGGGTCCTATGAGCAGTTCTTC TRBD2 TRBV4-1 NA TRBJ2-1
CASRVRGSSYNEQFF TGTGCCAGCAGGGTCCGAGGGTCTTCCTACAATGAGCAGTTCTTC NA TRBV2 NA TRBJ2-1
CASSDPGGARNQPQHF TGTGCCAGCAGTGACCCTGGGGGGGCAAGGAATCAGCCCCAGCATTTT NA TRBV2 NA TRBJ1-5
CASSLGGSYNEQFF TGTGCCAGCAGCCTGGGCGGGTCCTACAATGAGCAGTTCTTC NA TRBV9 NA TRBJ2-1
CASRQSGTDGELFF TGTGCCAGCAGACAGAGCGGGACGGACGGGGAGCTGTTTTTT TRBD2 TRBV27 NA TRBJ2-2